This T cell receptor beta chain was obtained from a study of beta chain features in type 1 diabetes. The entirety of the isolated RNA underwent reverse transcription, so expressed TCRB transcripts were sequenced. Here immunoSEQ multiplex PCR was the method, and the copy in TCRdb shows in-frame clones only, minus some. The table records about 53,000 clones, around 60% of them present only once. Study outcomes and limitations: All four CD4+ subsets of Type 1 diabetes patients contained TCRB CDR3s that were moderately but significantly shorter. The naive, central memory and Treg TCRB repertoires looked more alike in patients than they did in healthy donors.

Averaging about 116 mL, one heparinised blood draw came from each individual donor. A CD45RO/CCR7/CD25/CD127/CD95/CD27 panel sorted naive, central memory, regulatory and stem cell-like memory CD4+ cells. Sorted populations all exceeded 95% purity. The CDR3 is made up of 13 amino acids. With V trimmed by 5 bases and J by 6 bases, 4 bases remained unmatched. CDR1 is KGHSH and CDR2 is LQKENI in the germline V gene. For this clone: Its antigen is not identified.

The origin of this receptor is a woman in her 30s with type 1 diabetes. The V and J genes are TRBV18 and TRBJ1-5, with 7 bases fitting TRBD1. What was sequenced was stem cell memory CD4+ T cells from blood. The CDR3 DNA sequence: TGTGCCAGCTCAGAACAGGGGTTTCAGCCCCAGCATTTT. Its translation is CASSEQGFQPQHF.